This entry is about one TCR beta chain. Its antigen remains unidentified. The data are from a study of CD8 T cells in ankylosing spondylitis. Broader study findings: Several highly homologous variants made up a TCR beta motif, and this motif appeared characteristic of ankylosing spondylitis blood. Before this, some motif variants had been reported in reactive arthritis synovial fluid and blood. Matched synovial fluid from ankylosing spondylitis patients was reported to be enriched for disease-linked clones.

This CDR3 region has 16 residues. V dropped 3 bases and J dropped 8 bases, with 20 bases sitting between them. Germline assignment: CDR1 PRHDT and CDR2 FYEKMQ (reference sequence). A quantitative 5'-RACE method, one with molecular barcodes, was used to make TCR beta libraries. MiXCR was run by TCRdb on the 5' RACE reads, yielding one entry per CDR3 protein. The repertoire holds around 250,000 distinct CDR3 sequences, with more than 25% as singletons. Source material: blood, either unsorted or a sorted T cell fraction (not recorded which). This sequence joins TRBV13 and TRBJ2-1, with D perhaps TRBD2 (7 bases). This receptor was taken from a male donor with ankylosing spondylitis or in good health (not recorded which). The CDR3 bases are TGTGCCAGCAGCTTCCCCCGGGGGGCCCCGGGGTATGAGCAGTTCTTC. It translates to CASSFPRGAPGYEQFF. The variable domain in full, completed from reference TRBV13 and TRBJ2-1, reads AAGVIQSPRHLIKEKRETATLKCYPIPRHDTVYWYQQGPGQDPQFLISFYEKMQSDKGSIPDRFSAQQFSDYHSELNMSSLELGDSALYFCASSFPRGAPGYEQFFGPGTRLTVL.